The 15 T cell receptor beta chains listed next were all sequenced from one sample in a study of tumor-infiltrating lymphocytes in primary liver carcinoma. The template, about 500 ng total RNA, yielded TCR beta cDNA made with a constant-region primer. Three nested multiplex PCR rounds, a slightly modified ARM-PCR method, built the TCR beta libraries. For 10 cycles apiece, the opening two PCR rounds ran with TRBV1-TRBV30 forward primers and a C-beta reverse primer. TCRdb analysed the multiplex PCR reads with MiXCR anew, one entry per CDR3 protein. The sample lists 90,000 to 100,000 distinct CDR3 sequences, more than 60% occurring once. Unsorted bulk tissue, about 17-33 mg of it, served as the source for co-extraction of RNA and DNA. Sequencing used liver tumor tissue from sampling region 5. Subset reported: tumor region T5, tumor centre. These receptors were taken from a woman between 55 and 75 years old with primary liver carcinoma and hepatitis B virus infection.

The CDR3 nucleotides read TGTGCCAGCAGTCCTCAGGGAACTGGCAATCAGCCCCAGCATTTT. This gives the protein CASSPQGTGNQPQHF. The chain is built from TRBV2 and TRBJ1-5; possible D gene TRBD1, 5 bases. From germline, CDR1 is SNHLY and CDR2 FYNNEI. The ends were cut back, 5 bases at V and 2 bases at J, with 13 bases in the middle. The CDR3 is 15 amino acids.

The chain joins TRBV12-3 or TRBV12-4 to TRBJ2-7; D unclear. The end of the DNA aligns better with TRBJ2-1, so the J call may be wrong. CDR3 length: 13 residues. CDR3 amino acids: CASSSRTHHEQFF. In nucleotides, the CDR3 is TGTGCCAGCAGTAGCAGGACCCACCACGAGCAGTTCTTC.

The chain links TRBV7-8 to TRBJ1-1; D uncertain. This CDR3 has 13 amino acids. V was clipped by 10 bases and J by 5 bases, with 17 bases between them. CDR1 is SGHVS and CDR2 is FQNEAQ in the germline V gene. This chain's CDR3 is CAKSWNGVTEAFF. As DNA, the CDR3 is TGTGCCAAGAGCTGGAATGGCGTAACTGAAGCTTTCTTT.

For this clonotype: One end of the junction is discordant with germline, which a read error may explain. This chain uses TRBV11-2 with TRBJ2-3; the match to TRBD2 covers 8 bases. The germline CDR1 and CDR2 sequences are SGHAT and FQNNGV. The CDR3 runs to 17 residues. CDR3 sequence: CASSSAAGVPSRDAQYF. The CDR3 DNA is TGTGCCAGCTCCTCGGCAGCGGGAGTGCCTAGCAGAGATGCGCAGTATTTT. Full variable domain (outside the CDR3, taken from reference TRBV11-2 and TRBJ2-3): EAGVAQSPRYKIIEKRQSVAFWCNPISGHATLYWYQQILGQGPKLLIQFQNNGVVDDSQLPKDRFSAERLKGVDSTLKIQPAKLEDSAVYLCASSSAAGVPSRDAQYFGPGTRLTVL.

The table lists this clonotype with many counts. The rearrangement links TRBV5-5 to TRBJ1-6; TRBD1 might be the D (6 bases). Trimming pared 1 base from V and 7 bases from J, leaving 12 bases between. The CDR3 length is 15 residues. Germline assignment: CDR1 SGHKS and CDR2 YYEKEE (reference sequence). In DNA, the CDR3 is TGTGCCAGCAGCTTGTGGGGGGGCGACAATTCACCCCTCCACTTT. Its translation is CASSLWGGDNSPLHF.

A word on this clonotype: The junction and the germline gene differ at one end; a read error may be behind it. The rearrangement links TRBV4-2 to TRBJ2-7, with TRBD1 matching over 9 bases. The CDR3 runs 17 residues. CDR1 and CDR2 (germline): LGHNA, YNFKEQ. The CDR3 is CASNQDPVGQGGYEQYF. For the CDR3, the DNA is TGTGCCAGCAACCAAGATCCTGTGGGACAGGGTGGTTACGAGCAGTACTTC.

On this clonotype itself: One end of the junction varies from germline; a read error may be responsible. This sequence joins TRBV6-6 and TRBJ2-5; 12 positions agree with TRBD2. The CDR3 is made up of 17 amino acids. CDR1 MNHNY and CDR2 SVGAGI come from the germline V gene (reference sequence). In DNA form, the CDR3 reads TGTACCAGCAGCAACCCATGGACTAGCGGGACGGGAGAGACCCAGTACTTC. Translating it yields CTSSNPWTSGTGETQYF.

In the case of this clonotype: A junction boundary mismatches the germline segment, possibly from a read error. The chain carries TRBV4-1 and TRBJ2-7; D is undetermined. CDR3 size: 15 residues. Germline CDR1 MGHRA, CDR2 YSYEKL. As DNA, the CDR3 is TGCGCCAACAGCCAAGACGTGACTCCCCCCTATGAGCAGTACTTC. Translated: CANSQDVTPPYEQYF.

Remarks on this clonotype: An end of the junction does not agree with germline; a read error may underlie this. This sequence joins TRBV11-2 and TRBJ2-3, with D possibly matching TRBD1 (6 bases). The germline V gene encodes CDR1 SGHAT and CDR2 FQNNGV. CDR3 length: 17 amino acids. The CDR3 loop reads CASSSGVLTYTSDTQYF. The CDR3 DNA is TGTGCTAGCAGCTCAGGGGTACTAACGTACACGTCAGATACGCAGTATTTT.

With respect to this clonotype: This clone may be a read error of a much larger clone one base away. The CDR3 DNA follows: TGTGCCAGCAGTTACCCGACAGGGGGCTTGATGAACACTGAAGCTTTCTTT. Encoded protein: CASSYPTGGLMNTEAFF. V is TRBV6-6 and J is TRBJ1-1; 10 bases match TRBD1. The CDR3 covers 17 residues. V lost 2 bases and J lost 0; bases outside the gene matches: 6. Germline CDR1 MNHNY, CDR2 SVGAGI (reference sequence).

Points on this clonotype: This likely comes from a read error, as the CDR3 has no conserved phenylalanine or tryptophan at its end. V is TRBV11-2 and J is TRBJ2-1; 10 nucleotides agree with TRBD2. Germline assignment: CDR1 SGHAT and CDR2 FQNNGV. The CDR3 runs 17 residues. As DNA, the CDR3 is TGTGCCAGCAGCGACGGGAGTAGCGGGAGGTCCTACAATGAACAGTTCCTC. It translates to CASSDGSSGRSYNEQFL.

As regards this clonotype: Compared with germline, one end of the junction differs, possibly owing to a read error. DNA for the CDR3: TGTGCCAACAGCTTAGTGGGTTCTAGCGGGAGCTCCTACAATGGGCAGTTCTTC. As protein: CANSLVGSSGSSYNGQFF. The chain has TRBV7-9 and TRBJ2-1; 10 bases agree with TRBD2. CDR3 size: 18 residues. Germline V gene sequence: CDR1 SEHNR, CDR2 FQNEAQ (reference sequence).

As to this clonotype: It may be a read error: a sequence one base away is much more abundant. The CDR3 sequence: CTSGTGTYEQYF. The CDR3 DNA sequence: TGTACCAGCGGGACAGGGACCTACGAGCAGTACTTC. V and J are TRBV5-6 and TRBJ2-7; 9 positions match TRBD1. The CDR3 totals 12 residues. Germline CDR1 is SGHDT and CDR2 is YYEEEE.

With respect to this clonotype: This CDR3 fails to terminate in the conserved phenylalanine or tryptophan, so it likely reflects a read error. Written as DNA, the CDR3 is TGCGCCAGCAGGAGAGCAGGGGACGCACAGGAAAAACTGTTTTCT. Translating it yields CASRRAGDAQEKLFS. The chain employs TRBV10-2 and TRBJ1-4; D is possibly TRBD1 (6 bases). Trimming pared 6 bases from V and 8 bases from J, leaving 19 bases between. The CDR3 covers 15 residues. The germline V gene has CDR1 WSHSY and CDR2 SAAADI.

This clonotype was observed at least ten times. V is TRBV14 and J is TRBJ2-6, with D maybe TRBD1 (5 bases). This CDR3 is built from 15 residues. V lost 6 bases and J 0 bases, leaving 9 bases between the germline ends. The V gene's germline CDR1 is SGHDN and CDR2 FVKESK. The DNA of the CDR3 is TGTGCCAGCAGTCAGGGTTTCTCTGGGGCCAACGTCCTGACTTTC. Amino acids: CASSQGFSGANVLTF.